These 18 T cell receptor beta chains were sequenced from one sample in a study of regulatory T cells in long-lasting Graves disease. Time point described: newly diagnosed GD, antithyroid drugs for less than 3 months. Generation of the TCR library employed RNA extracted from PBMCs. Library construction for TCR beta used iRepertoire HTBI primers and Arm-PCR of CDR3 regions. One entry per CDR3 protein, called by TCRdb with MiXCR from the multiplex PCR reads. This sample yields roughly 560,000 distinct CDR3 sequences, of which 15% to 20% are seen a single time; approximately 25% belongs to the top ten. This same sample was also taken into another study, of T cells in Graves' hyperthyroidism and ophthalmopathy.

Specimen: peripheral blood mononuclear cells (PBMCs), collected at new diagnosis, from a patient treated with antithyroid drugs. These receptors originate from a woman between 40 and 65 years old with Graves disease.

This clonotype came up many times. The gene calls are TRBV6-2 or TRBV6-3 and TRBJ2-3; the D is unclear. Looked up from germline, CDR1 is MNHEY and CDR2 is SVGEGT. CDR3 size: 15 residues. With 0 bases removed from V and 2 bases from J, the gap between germline ends came to 9 bases. CDR3 amino acids: CASSYSSQDTDTQYF. The CDR3 DNA follows: TGTGCCAGCAGTTACTCGTCACAAGACACAGATACGCAGTATTTT.

In this sample, this clonotype turned up many times. The chain employs TRBV3-1 and TRBJ2-2; unclear D gene. V was clipped by 0 bases and J by 5 bases, with 7 bases between them. The germline CDR1 and CDR2 sequences are LGHDT and YNNKEL (reference sequence). This CDR3 is built from 14 residues. The CDR3, as DNA: TGTGCCAGCAGCCAAGAGTCCAATACCGGGGAGCTGTTTTTT. This codes for CASSQESNTGELFF.

This clonotype came up many times. The chain carries TRBV6-1 and TRBJ2-1, with D possibly matching TRBD2 (5 bases). There are 15 residues in the CDR3. Trimming took off 8 bases at V and 4 bases at J, with 18 bases between the two ends. Germline V gene data show CDR1 as MNHNS and CDR2 as SASEGT. CDR3 protein: CASRMGVNRYNEQFF. CDR3 DNA: TGTGCCAGCCGTATGGGAGTCAACCGATACAATGAGCAGTTCTTC.

The V gene is TRBV6-6, the J gene TRBJ2-3; 7 bases fit TRBD2. Germline-derived CDR1 and CDR2 are MNHNY and SVGAGI (reference sequence). This CDR3 contains 17 residues. The V gene end was trimmed by 0 bases and the J gene end by 5 bases; junction bases not matched to a gene: 11. CDR3 loop: CASSYSYRGEGGDTQYF. As DNA, the CDR3 is TGTGCCAGCAGTTACTCGTACCGGGGGGAGGGAGGAGATACGCAGTATTTT.

The sample holds many counts of this clonotype. This chain links TRBV3-1 with TRBJ2-3; tentative D call: TRBD2 (6 bases). Deletions cut 8 bases from V and 3 bases from J, with 18 bases between. Germline CDR1 LGHDT, CDR2 YNNKEL (reference sequence). The CDR3 length is 15 residues. In DNA, the CDR3 is TGTGCCAGCCCTAAGCTGGCGGGAAGAACAGATACGCAGTATTTT. Translation gives CASPKLAGRTDTQYF.

V is TRBV10-3 and J is TRBJ2-7; 13 bases agree with TRBD2. J lost 4 bases, V lost 4 bases, and 7 bases had no gene match. The CDR3 is made up of 16 amino acids. Germline CDR1 ENHRY, CDR2 SYGVKD. As DNA, the CDR3 is TGTGCCATCAGTGGAGGCACTAGCGGGGGGGTATACGAGCAGTACTTC. Translating it yields CAISGGTSGGVYEQYF.

The CDR3 sequence: CATSRETKNIQYF. DNA for the CDR3: TGTGCCACCAGCAGAGAGACTAAAAACATTCAGTACTTC. J is TRBJ2-4 and V is TRBV15; unclear D gene. Trimming cost V 0 bases and J 4 bases, with 4 bases left between them. CDR1 is LNHNV and CDR2 is YYDKDF in the germline V gene (reference sequence). This CDR3 is built from 13 residues.

This clonotype turned up a few times. The V gene is TRBV29-1, the J gene TRBJ2-7, with a weak D call TRBD1 (6 bases). Germline V lookup: CDR1 SQVTM, CDR2 ANQGSEA. Trimming pared 6 bases from V and 4 bases from J, leaving 10 bases between. This CDR3 spans 11 amino acids. CDR3 sequence reads: CSVFQGYEQYF. Here the CDR3 DNA reads TGCAGCGTCTTCCAGGGGTACGAGCAGTACTTC.

The chain carries TRBV7-2 and TRBJ2-2; D is possibly TRBD1 (5 bases). Germline V gene data show CDR1 as SGHTA and CDR2 as FQGNSA. The CDR3 has 13 residues. V gave up 5 bases and J gave up 7 bases, with 11 bases separating them. DNA of the CDR3: TGTGCCAGCAGCCACCGCGACAGCGGGGAGCTGTTTTTT. Translated: CASSHRDSGELFF.

The chain recombines TRBV5-6 with TRBJ1-6, with D uncertain. Germline V lookup: CDR1 SGHDT, CDR2 YYEEEE. This CDR3 is built from 12 residues. V was clipped by 4 bases and J by 6 bases, with 5 bases between them. CDR3 sequence reads: CASSGINSPLHF. The DNA for the CDR3 is TGTGCCAGCAGCGGGATTAATTCACCCCTCCACTTT. Supplemented by reference TRBV5-6 and TRBJ1-6, the full variable domain reads DAGVTQSPTHLIKTRGQQVTLRCSPKSGHDTVSWYQQALGQGPQFIFQYYEEEERQRGNFPDRFSGHQFPNYSSELNVNALLLGDSALYLCASSGINSPLHFGNGTRLTVT.

The chain recombines TRBV2 with TRBJ2-2, with D perhaps being TRBD1 or TRBD2 (6 bases each). There are 15 residues in the CDR3. Trimming cost V 4 bases and J 3 bases, with 12 bases left between them. Germline CDR1 and CDR2: SNHLY and FYNNEI. The CDR3 protein is CASSVGGGDTGELFF. In DNA, the CDR3 is TGTGCCAGCAGTGTTGGAGGGGGTGACACCGGGGAGCTGTTTTTT.

At least ten counts were recorded for this clonotype. The chain has TRBV19 and TRBJ1-5, with 10 bases that match TRBD1. CDR1 is LNHDA, CDR2 SQIVND, per germline (reference sequence). The CDR3 contains 17 residues. J was trimmed by 2 bases and V by 6 bases; bases with no gene match: 10. The CDR3 loop is CASSAFRDRGRNQPQHF. DNA of the CDR3: TGTGCCAGTAGCGCGTTCCGGGACAGGGGTCGCAATCAGCCCCAGCATTTT.

This clonotype was seen only a few times. V and J are TRBV20-1 and TRBJ1-1; 10 bases are a match to TRBD1. CDR1 is DFQATT, CDR2 SNEGSKA, per germline (reference sequence). CDR3 length: 16 residues. V lost 0 bases to trimming and J lost 0 bases; unmatched junction nucleotides: 4. This CDR3 reads CSARDRGQGMNTEAFF. In DNA form, the CDR3 reads TGCAGTGCTAGAGATCGGGGACAGGGGATGAACACTGAAGCTTTCTTT.

This clonotype was counted ten times or more. A junction boundary mismatches the germline segment, possibly from a read error. V gene TRBV12-3 or TRBV12-4 combines with J gene TRBJ2-2; D call uncertain. CDR3 length: 12 residues. The CDR3 region has the DNA TGTGCCAGCAGCTTAGATGCCGGGGAGCTGTTTTTT. Its translation: CASSLDAGELFF.

This clonotype occurred once. CDR3 loop: CATSSDRGNQPQHF. CDR3 nucleotides: TGTGCCACCAGCAGCGACAGGGGCAATCAGCCCCAGCATTTT. V usage is TRBV15 and J usage is TRBJ1-5; 7 bases line up with TRBD1. Unmatched junction bases numbered 1, after V lost 3 bases and J lost 2 bases. CDR3 length: 14 residues. CDR1 LNHNV and CDR2 YYDKDF come from the germline V gene (reference sequence).

The sample holds a few counts of this clonotype. This chain joins TRBV7-9 and TRBJ1-2; no definite D call. Trimming cost V 1 base and J 7 bases, with 13 bases left between them. The CDR3 runs to 14 residues. Germline CDR1 and CDR2: SEHNR and FQNEAQ (reference sequence). The CDR3 sequence: CASSLEATVGGYTF. The CDR3 DNA sequence: TGTGCCAGCAGCTTAGAAGCGACGGTTGGTGGCTACACCTTC.

The sample holds a few counts of this clonotype. The chain carries TRBV6-5 and TRBJ2-5, with D unclear. The germline gives CDR1 MNHEY, CDR2 SVGAGI. There are 13 residues in the CDR3. V dropped 2 bases and J dropped 7 bases, with 11 bases sitting between them. As DNA, the CDR3 is TGTGCCAGCAGTTACGGCGCTTTCGGGACCCAGTACTTC. This translates into CASSYGAFGTQYF.

J is TRBJ2-7 and V is TRBV19; D unclear. This CDR3 spans 14 amino acids. Trimming took 1 base from V and 0 from J, leaving 7 bases between them. Germline values: CDR1 LNHDA, CDR2 SQIVND (reference sequence). CDR3 loop: CASSIGLSSYEQYF. In DNA form, the CDR3 reads TGTGCCAGTAGTATAGGACTCAGCTCCTACGAGCAGTACTTC.